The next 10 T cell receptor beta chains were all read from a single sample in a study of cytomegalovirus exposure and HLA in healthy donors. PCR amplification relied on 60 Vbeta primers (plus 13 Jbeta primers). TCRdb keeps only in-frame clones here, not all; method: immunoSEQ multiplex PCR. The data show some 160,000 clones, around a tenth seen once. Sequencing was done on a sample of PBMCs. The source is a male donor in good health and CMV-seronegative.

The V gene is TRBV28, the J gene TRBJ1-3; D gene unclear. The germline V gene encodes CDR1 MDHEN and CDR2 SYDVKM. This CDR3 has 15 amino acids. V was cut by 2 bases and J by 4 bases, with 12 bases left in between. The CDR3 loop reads CASSLGTAGGNTIYF. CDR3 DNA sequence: TGTGCCAGCAGTTTAGGCACGGCGGGAGGAAACACCATATATTTT.

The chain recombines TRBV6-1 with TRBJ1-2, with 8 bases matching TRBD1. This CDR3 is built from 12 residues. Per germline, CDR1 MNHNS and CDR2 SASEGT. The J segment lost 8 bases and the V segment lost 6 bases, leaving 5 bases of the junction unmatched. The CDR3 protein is CASSAGTGGYTF. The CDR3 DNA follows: TGTGCCAGCAGCGCAGGGACAGGCGGCTACACCTTC.

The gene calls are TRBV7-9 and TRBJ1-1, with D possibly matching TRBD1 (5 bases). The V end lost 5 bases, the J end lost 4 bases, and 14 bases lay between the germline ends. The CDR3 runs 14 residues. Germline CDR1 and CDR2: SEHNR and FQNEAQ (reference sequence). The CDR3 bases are TGTGCCAGCAGCCTCGACTTCAGGGCCACTGAAGCTTTCTTT. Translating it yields CASSLDFRATEAFF.

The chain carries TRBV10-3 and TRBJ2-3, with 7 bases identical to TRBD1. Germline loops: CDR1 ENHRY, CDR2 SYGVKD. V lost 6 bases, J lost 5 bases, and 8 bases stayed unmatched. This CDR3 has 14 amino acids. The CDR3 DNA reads TGTGCCATCAGAAGGGACAGTTCTGGAGATACGCAGTATTTT. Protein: CAIRRDSSGDTQYF.

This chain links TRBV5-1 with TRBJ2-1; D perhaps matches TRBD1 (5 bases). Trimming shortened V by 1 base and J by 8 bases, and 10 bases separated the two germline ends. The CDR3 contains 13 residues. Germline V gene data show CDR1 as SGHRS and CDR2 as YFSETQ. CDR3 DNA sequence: TGCGCCAGCAGCTTGAGGGGTGCGGATGAGCAGTTCTTC. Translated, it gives CASSLRGADEQFF.

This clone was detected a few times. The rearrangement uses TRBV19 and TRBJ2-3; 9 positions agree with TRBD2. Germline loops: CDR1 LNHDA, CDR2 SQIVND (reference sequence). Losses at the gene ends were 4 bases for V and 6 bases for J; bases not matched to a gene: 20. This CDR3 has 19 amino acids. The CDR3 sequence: CASSSPLVAAGGRADTQYF. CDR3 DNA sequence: TGTGCCAGTAGTAGTCCTTTGGTGGCAGCGGGGGGCCGTGCGGATACGCAGTATTTT.

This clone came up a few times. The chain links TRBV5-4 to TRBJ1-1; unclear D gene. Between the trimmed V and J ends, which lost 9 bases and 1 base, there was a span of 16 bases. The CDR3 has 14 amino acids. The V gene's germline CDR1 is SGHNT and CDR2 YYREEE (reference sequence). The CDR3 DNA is TGTGCCACGGAAAACAAAGCTAGGAACACTGAAGCTTTCTTT. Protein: CATENKARNTEAFF.

The CDR3 is CASSLTRSYGYTF. DNA of the CDR3: TGTGCCAGCAGTTTGACCCGGAGCTATGGCTACACCTTC. V and J are TRBV28 and TRBJ1-2; D unresolved. The germline V gene has CDR1 MDHEN and CDR2 SYDVKM. Trimming removed 3 bases at V and 4 bases at J, with 9 bases between. The CDR3 is 13 amino acids.

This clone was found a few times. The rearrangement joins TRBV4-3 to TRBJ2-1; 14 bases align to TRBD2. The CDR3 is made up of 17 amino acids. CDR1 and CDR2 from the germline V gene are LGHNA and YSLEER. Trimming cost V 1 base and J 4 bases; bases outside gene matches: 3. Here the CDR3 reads CASSQGRLAGGYNEQFF. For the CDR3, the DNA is TGCGCCAGCAGCCAAGGACGACTAGCGGGAGGGTACAATGAGCAGTTCTTC.

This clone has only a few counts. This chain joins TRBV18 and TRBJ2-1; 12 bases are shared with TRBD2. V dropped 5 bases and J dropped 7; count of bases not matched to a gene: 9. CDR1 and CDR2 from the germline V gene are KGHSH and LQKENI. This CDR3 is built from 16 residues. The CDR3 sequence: CASSSDLAGGLNEQFF. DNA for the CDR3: TGTGCCAGCTCATCTGATCTAGCGGGGGGGCTTAATGAGCAGTTCTTC. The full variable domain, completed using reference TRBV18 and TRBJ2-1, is NAGVMQNPRHLVRRRGQEARLRCSPMKGHSHVYWYRQLPEEGLKFMVYLQKENIIDESGMPKERFSAEFPKEGPSILRIQQVVRGDSAAYFCASSSDLAGGLNEQFFGPGTRLTVL.